What follows are 3 T cell receptor beta chains derived from one specimen sequenced in a study of T cell changes during pregnancy in multiple sclerosis. Repertoires were generated with immunoSEQ multiplex PCR, while TCRdb's copy carries only in-frame clones and drops some. The table records tens of thousands of clones, around 90% of them present only once. The sample here was peripheral blood, taken in the third trimester of pregnancy. The receptors were gathered from a female donor with multiple sclerosis, enrolled in a pregnancy study.

This rearrangement joins TRBV4-3 to TRBJ2-7, with D perhaps TRBD1 (5 bases). Germline V gene sequence: CDR1 LGHNA, CDR2 YSLEER. V gave up 0 bases and J gave up 6 bases, with 9 bases separating them. The CDR3 consists of 13 residues. The CDR3 DNA is TGCGCCAGCAGCCAAGATTGGCAGGGCGAGCAGTACTTC. Protein sequence: CASSQDWQGEQYF.

V and J are TRBV6-5 and TRBJ1-5, with 8 positions matching TRBD1. Per germline, CDR1 MNHEY and CDR2 SVGAGI. Trimming at V came to 4 bases and at J to 3 bases, leaving 5 bases not matched to a gene. The CDR3 is 15 residues long. CDR3 protein: CASSSGTGNNQPQHF. The DNA of the CDR3 is TGTGCCAGCAGTTCCGGGACAGGTAACAATCAGCCCCAGCATTTT.

V and J are TRBV5-1 and TRBJ1-2; D gene ambiguous. The CDR3 spans 13 residues. The germline CDR1 and CDR2 sequences are SGHRS and YFSETQ. V dropped 4 bases and J dropped 4 bases, with 11 bases sitting between them. DNA for the CDR3: TGCGCCAGCAGCACGAGGGTGAGCTATGGCTACACCTTC. This translates into CASSTRVSYGYTF.